The 10 T cell receptor beta chains presented below share a single source sample, sequenced in a study of cytomegalovirus exposure and HLA in healthy donors. Primers for the PCR totalled 60 Vbeta and 13 Jbeta. Clones were read by immunoSEQ multiplex PCR, and TCRdb kept only the in-frame ones, dropping some. This sample has 35,000 to 40,000 clones; around 69% occur once, and the top ten carry roughly 6.3%. What was sequenced was PBMCs. The receptors here all came from a young man in good health and CMV-seronegative.

This rearrangement joins TRBV7-8 to TRBJ1-2; D unresolved. CDR1 SGHVS and CDR2 FQNEAQ come from the germline V gene. Between the trimmed V and J ends, which lost 5 bases and 0 bases, there was a span of 16 bases. The CDR3 runs 16 residues. DNA for the CDR3: TGTGCCAGCAGCCTGAGTTCCCCGGGAACTAACTATGGCTACACCTTC. Its protein product is CASSLSSPGTNYGYTF.

The chain joins TRBV27 to TRBJ2-5, with D maybe TRBD1 (7 bases). The assigned J gene may be wrong: the sequence end matches TRBJ2-7 better. Germline V CDR1 and CDR2: MNHEY, SMNVEV (reference sequence). This CDR3 has 14 residues. The CDR3 nucleotides are TGTGCCAGCAGTTTACAGGGGGACTTCTACGAGCAGTACTTC. Its translation: CASSLQGDFYEQYF.

The chain couples TRBV5-5 to TRBJ1-2; 8 bases align to TRBD1. V trimming: 2 bases; J trimming: 6 bases; junction bases outside the gene matches: 6. Germline CDR1 SGHKS, CDR2 YYEKEE (reference sequence). The CDR3 length is 14 residues. The CDR3 region is CASSFQQGADGYTF. In DNA form, the CDR3 reads TGTGCCAGCAGCTTTCAGCAGGGGGCAGATGGCTACACCTTC.

The rearrangement links TRBV5-4 to TRBJ2-5; weak D call: TRBD1 (6 bases). V lost 3 bases, J lost 2 bases, and 11 bases lay in between. Germline V gene sequence: CDR1 SGHNT, CDR2 YYREEE (reference sequence). The CDR3 length is 14 residues. The DNA of the CDR3 is TGTGCCAGCAGCTCCACAGGGAATCAAGAGACCCAGTACTTC. As protein: CASSSTGNQETQYF.

The chain employs TRBV7-9 and TRBJ1-5; 9 positions agree with TRBD1. CDR3 length: 15 amino acids. Germline loops: CDR1 SEHNR, CDR2 FQNEAQ (reference sequence). V lost 5 bases to trimming and J lost 4 bases; unmatched junction nucleotides: 6. CDR3 in DNA: TGTGCCAGCAGCCCGGGACAGGGCCCTAATCAGCCCCAGCATTTT. It yields the protein CASSPGQGPNQPQHF. Combining the CDR3 with reference TRBV7-9 and TRBJ1-5 gives the whole variable domain DTGVSQNPRHKITKRGQNVTFRCDPISEHNRLYWYRQTLGQGPEFLTYFQNEAQLEKSRLLSDRFSAERPKGSFSTLEIQRTEQGDSAMYLCASSPGQGPNQPQHFGDGTRLSIL.

The chain combines TRBV5-1 with TRBJ1-3, with 7 bases aligning to TRBD1. Losses at the gene ends were 4 bases for V and 0 bases for J; bases not matched to a gene: 13. The germline gives CDR1 SGHRS, CDR2 YFSETQ. CDR3 length equals 18 residues. The CDR3 nucleotides read TGCGCCAGCAGCCTGTGGGGGCTCCGGGACAGCTCTGGAAACACCATATATTTT. This codes for CASSLWGLRDSSGNTIYF.

This clone has only one observation. This sequence joins TRBV6-1 and TRBJ2-5; D perhaps matches TRBD2 (5 bases). This CDR3 spans 12 amino acids. Germline V gene data show CDR1 as MNHNS and CDR2 as SASEGT. The V end was cut by 10 bases, the J end by 0 bases, with 9 bases between. The CDR3 spells CATAGNQETQYF. The CDR3 DNA is TGTGCCACTGCCGGGAACCAAGAGACCCAGTACTTC.

The chain recombines TRBV11-1 with TRBJ2-6; 11 positions match TRBD1. In germline, CDR1 is SGHAT, CDR2 FQDESV (reference sequence). With 5 bases clipped from V and 10 bases from J, the junction kept 7 bases outside the gene matches. The CDR3 runs 15 residues. The chain's CDR3 is CASSPGTGGPNVLTF. CDR3 DNA sequence: TGTGCCAGCAGCCCCGGGACAGGGGGACCAAACGTCCTGACTTTC.

The chain uses TRBV11-2 and TRBJ1-2, with no clear D. The CDR3 length is 12 residues. Trimming took 2 bases from V and 6 from J, leaving 7 bases between them. Germline V gives CDR1 SGHAT, CDR2 FQNNGV. CDR3 protein: CASSLYRDGYTF. The CDR3 bases are TGTGCCAGCAGCTTATACCGGGATGGCTACACCTTC.

The V and J genes are TRBV2 and TRBJ1-4; D gene unclear. From germline, CDR1 is SNHLY and CDR2 FYNNEI. The CDR3 is made up of 15 amino acids. V shed 5 bases and J shed 7 bases, with 17 bases lying between them. DNA of the CDR3: TGTGCCAGCAGTCCCTCCGGGGTTCTCGGTGAAAAACTGTTTTTT. Its protein product is CASSPSGVLGEKLFF.